This TCR beta chain came from a study of cytomegalovirus exposure and HLA in healthy donors. The study's findings and limits: Later, an analysis showed that TCR beta chains associated with HLA were more clonally expanded than others that were equally common.

PCR amplification relied on 60 Vbeta primers (plus 13 Jbeta primers). Only in-frame clones appear in the TCRdb table, and some are missing; sequencing was by immunoSEQ multiplex PCR. This table holds about 93,000 clones, roughly 75% found once. The CDR3 totals 16 residues. Germline lookup yields CDR1 ENHRY and CDR2 SYGVKD. V dropped 4 bases and J dropped 0 bases, with 10 bases sitting between them. Note on this clone: Its antigen is still unknown.

The receptor was derived from a young man in good health and CMV-seronegative. J is TRBJ2-6 and V is TRBV10-3, with D unclear. Sequencing input: PBMCs. The CDR3 loop is CAISAGGPSGANVLTF. The CDR3 DNA is TGTGCCATCAGTGCAGGTGGTCCCTCTGGGGCCAACGTCCTGACTTTC.